This T cell receptor beta chain was retrieved from a study of shared clonotypes between healthy human individuals. The protocol was immunoSEQ multiplex PCR, while the TCRdb copy is restricted to in-frame clones and leaves out a portion. The sample has about 2.4 million clones; 93% are singletons. V was trimmed by 4 bases and J by 11 bases, leaving 5 bases between them. This CDR3 is 10 amino acids long. Sequencing was carried out using naive CD4+ T cells from PBMCs. Sample subset: CD45RA+ positively selected. J is TRBJ2-2 and V is TRBV23-1, with D unclear. TRBV23-1 is treated as an ORF (open reading frame) with a function not yet certain. The sequence was obtained from a man aged 18-30 years in good health. Some clones in this sample may be carry-over from other donors' samples. Written as DNA, the CDR3 is TGCGCCAGCAGTCGGCCCGAGCTGTTTTTT. Residues: CASSRPELFF.